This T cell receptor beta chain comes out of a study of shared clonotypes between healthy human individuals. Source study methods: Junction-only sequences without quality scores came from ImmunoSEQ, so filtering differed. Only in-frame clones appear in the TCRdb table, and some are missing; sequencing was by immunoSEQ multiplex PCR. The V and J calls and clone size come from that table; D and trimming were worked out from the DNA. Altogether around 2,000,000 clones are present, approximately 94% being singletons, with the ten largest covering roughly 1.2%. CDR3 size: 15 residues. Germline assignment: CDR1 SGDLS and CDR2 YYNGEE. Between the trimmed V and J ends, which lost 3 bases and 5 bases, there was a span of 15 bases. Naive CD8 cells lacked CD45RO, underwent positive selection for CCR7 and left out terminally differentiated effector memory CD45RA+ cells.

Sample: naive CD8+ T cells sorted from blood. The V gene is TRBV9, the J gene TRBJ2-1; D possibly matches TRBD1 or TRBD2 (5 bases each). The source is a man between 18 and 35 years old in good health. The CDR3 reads CASSASGTLNNEQFF. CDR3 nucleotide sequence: TGTGCCAGCAGCGCCTCCGGGACGCTAAACAATGAGCAGTTCTTC.